Listed below are T cell receptor beta chains from one sample, sequenced in a study of blood T cell repertoires in COVID-19. Assay used: immunoSEQ multiplex PCR; TCRdb lists only in-frame clones, some missing. The sample consists of roughly 80,000 clones, roughly nine tenths of them appearing once. Sequencing input: peripheral blood. The origin of the receptors is a man in his fifties or sixties with COVID-19, enrolled during active disease. The conserved cysteine and the conserved F or W are not part of the CDR3 here. The order of the fields is V gene, CDR3 length, CDR3 protein.

TRBV30	11	AWSVERTYGYT
TRBV3-1/TRBV3-2	10	ASSLGRGGYT
TRBV7-9	12	ASSTGLDPNEQF
TRBV21-1	12	ASVSKLAPDTQY
TRBV18	13	ASSGRGSSYNEQF
TRBV10-1	12	ASSEGEDQETQY
TRBV4-3	14	ASSQGLADYTGELF
TRBV5-1	13	ASSLAGGGYNEQF
TRBV9	12	ASSALLSQGTQY
TRBV5-1	12	ASHLGQATDTQY
TRBV7-9	13	ASRTPGQGWETQY
TRBV19	10	ATRDRDQPQH
TRBV7-2	12	ASSVTGQGYGYT
TRBV5-1	12	ASSPGTANTEAF
TRBV3-1/TRBV3-2	14	ASSQYGGPGANVLT
TRBV7-9	13	ASSSYRDRVGELF
TRBV7-8	13	ASSLALSASDTQY
TRBV5-1	12	ASSLGGNTDTQY
TRBV9	14	ASSADPGTGDYEQY
TRBV24-1	13	ATSDGQGGNQPQH
TRBV6-6	11	ASGGGNGQPQH
TRBV5-8	12	ASSLGGTSYEQY
TRBV3-1/TRBV3-2	19	ASSQGAGRISRELLVDEQF
TRBV11-3	15	ASSPGQGSSGANVLT
TRBV5-6	13	ASSLRGGESYEQY
TRBV19	14	ASSIRGLAGFNEQF
TRBV7-6	14	ASSSTGTNSGNTIY
TRBV7-6	15	ASSLVGGLGSPDTQY
TRBV6-6	11	ASRWDRATEAF
TRBV10-3	13	AISEDRGRTDTQY
TRBV5-4	15	ASSLAGDRGDGNTIY
TRBV30	13	AYHPLTASREKLF
TRBV7-9	12	ASSSGQGAYGYT
TRBV11-2	12	ASSLSPSGNTIY
TRBV18	18	ASSSLGTGTSGSYYNEQF
TRBV13	11	ASSHDTGETQY
TRBV19	9	ASSIRGEQF
TRBV28	11	ASSEQGTGELF
TRBV7-7	14	ASSLGSGGGADTQY
TRBV13	13	ASSRRTGWNTEAF
TRBV2	13	ASTNLAGASYEQY
TRBV28	12	ASSGGQERQPQH
TRBV19	10	ASRGFDSPLH
TRBV19	15	ASSQRTSGRAYNEQF
TRBV25-1	11	ASSTGGDQPQH